The source of this T cell receptor beta chain is a study of blood T cell repertoires in COVID-19. Study information: Specimens from acute and convalescent COVID-19 originated in the United States, Italy and Spain. T cells, B-cell-depleted T cells, or PBMCs supplied cDNA or gDNA.

The CDR3 sequence is 12 residues long. Germline V lookup: CDR1 MNHEY, CDR2 SVGAGI. The junction had 4 bases not matched to a gene; V was cut back by 8 bases and J by 5 bases. Here immunoSEQ multiplex PCR was the method, and the copy in TCRdb shows in-frame clones only, minus some. The table records about 160,000 clones, approximately 80% of them present only once. The sample taken for sequencing was peripheral blood. This receptor was identified in a man between 60 and 75 years old with acute or convalescent COVID-19. The V call is TRBV6-5, the J call TRBJ1-2; 8 bases are a match to TRBD1. CDR3: CASARQGYGYTF. In nucleotides, the CDR3 is TGTGCCAGCGCGCGACAGGGGTATGGCTACACCTTC.